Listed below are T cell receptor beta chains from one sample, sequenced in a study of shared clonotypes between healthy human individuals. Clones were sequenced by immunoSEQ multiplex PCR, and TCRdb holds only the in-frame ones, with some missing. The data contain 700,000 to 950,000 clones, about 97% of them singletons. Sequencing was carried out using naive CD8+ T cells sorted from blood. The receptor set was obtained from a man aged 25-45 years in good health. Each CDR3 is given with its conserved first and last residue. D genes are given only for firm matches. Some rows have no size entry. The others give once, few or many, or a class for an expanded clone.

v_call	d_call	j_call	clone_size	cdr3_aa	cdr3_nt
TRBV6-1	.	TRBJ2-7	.	CASSERNRPYEQYF	TGTGCCAGCAGTGAACGTAACAGGCCCTACGAGCAGTACTTC
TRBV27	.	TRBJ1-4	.	CASGLQTNEKLFF	TGTGCCAGCGGGCTCCAGACTAATGAAAAACTGTTTTTT
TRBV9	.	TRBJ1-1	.	CASSGWDVGTEAFF	TGTGCCAGCAGCGGGTGGGATGTTGGAACTGAAGCTTTCTTT
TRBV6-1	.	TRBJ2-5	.	CASSLRRTIETQYF	TGTGCCAGCAGTTTGCGGAGGACAATAGAGACCCAGTACTTC
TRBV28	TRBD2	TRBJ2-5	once	CASSFLFETKTSGEETQYF	TGTGCCAGCAGTTTTCTTTTTGAGACCAAGACTAGCGGGGAGGAGACCCAGTACTTC
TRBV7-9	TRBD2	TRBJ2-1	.	CASSTPAGGPNNEQFF	TGTGCCAGCAGCACACCCGCGGGGGGGCCGAACAATGAGCAGTTCTTC
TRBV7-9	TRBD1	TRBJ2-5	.	CASSLITGGDRETQYF	TGTGCCAGCAGCTTAATTACAGGGGGAGACCGGGAGACCCAGTACTTC
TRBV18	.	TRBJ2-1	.	CASSLSHEQFF	TGTGCCAGCTCACTTAGCCATGAGCAGTTCTTC
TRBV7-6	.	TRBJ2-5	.	CASSNSPGAVSWETQYF	TGTGCCAGCAGCAACTCGCCGGGGGCGGTCTCATGGGAGACCCAGTACTTC
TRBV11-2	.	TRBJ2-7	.	CASSLGTEAGYEQYF	TGTGCCAGCAGCTTAGGGACCGAGGCTGGATACGAGCAGTACTTC
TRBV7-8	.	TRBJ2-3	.	CASSPFGGTSTDTQYF	TGTGCCAGCAGCCCTTTTGGGGGAACGAGCACAGATACGCAGTATTTT
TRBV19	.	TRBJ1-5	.	CASSIPWGQPQHF	TGTGCCAGTAGTATTCCGTGGGGTCAGCCCCAGCATTTT
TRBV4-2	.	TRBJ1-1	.	CASSEVPEGNTEAFF	TGTGCCAGCAGCGAAGTCCCAGAAGGGAACACTGAAGCTTTCTTT
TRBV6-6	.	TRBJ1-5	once	CAITPGYNQPQHF	TGTGCCATCACGCCAGGGTACAATCAGCCCCAGCATTTT
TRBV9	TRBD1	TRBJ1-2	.	CASSSGQLAPNYGYTF	TGTGCCAGCAGCTCGGGACAGCTAGCACCCAACTATGGCTACACCTTC
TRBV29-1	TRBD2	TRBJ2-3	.	CSVLGTSDTDTQYF	TGCAGCGTTCTCGGGACTAGCGACACAGATACGCAGTATTTT
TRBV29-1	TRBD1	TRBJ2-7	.	CSAGDRGQTYEQYF	TGCAGCGCGGGGGACAGGGGGCAAACCTACGAGCAGTACTTC
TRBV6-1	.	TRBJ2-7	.	CASSESSFGDEQYF	TGTGCCAGCAGTGAAAGTTCCTTCGGCGACGAGCAGTACTTC
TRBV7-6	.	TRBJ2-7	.	CASSLGELYEQYF	TGTGCCAGCAGCTTAGGCGAACTCTACGAGCAGTACTTC
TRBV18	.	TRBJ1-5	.	CASHTGTIGQPQHF	TGTGCCAGCCATACGGGGACCATTGGCCAGCCCCAGCATTTT
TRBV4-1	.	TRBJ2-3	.	CASSHTGGGTDTQYF	TGCGCCAGCAGCCACACAGGAGGAGGAACAGATACGCAGTATTTT
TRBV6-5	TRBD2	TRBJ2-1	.	CASSPGLSSYNEQFF	TGTGCCAGCAGTCCGGGACTAAGTTCCTACAATGAGCAGTTCTTC
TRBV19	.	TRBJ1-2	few	CASSTYKVWPYGYTF	TGTGCCAGTAGTACCTACAAGGTCTGGCCCTATGGCTACACCTTC
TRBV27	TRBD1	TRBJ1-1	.	CASWGTVEAFF	TGTGCCAGCTGGGGGACAGTTGAAGCTTTCTTT
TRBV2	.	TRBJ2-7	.	CASIAGTYEQYF	TGTGCCAGCATCGCTGGGACCTACGAGCAGTACTTC
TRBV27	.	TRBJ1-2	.	CASSPGQNYGYTF	TGTGCCAGCAGTCCCGGACAGAACTATGGCTACACCTTC
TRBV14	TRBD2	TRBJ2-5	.	CASSLWTSETETQYF	TGTGCCAGCAGTCTCTGGACTAGCGAAACAGAGACCCAGTACTTC
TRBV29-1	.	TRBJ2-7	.	CSVVTEGYEQYF	TGCAGCGTAGTTACAGAAGGCTACGAGCAGTACTTC
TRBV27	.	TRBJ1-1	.	CASSLLVAGNTEAFF	TGTGCCAGCAGTTTATTGGTTGCGGGGAACACTGAAGCTTTCTTT
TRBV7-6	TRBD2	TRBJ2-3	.	CASSLAVPSGYTDTQYF	TGTGCCAGCAGCTTAGCGGTCCCTAGCGGATACACAGATACGCAGTATTTT
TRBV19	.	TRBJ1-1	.	CASSMVRNTEAFF	TGTGCCAGTAGTATGGTTCGGAACACTGAAGCTTTCTTT
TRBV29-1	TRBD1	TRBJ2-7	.	CSVAPGQVDYEQYF	TGCAGCGTTGCTCCGGGACAGGTAGACTACGAGCAGTACTTC
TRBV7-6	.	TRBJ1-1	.	CASSLWPEIGEAFF	TGTGCCAGCAGCTTATGGCCCGAGATAGGTGAAGCTTTCTTT
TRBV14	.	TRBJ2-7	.	CASSPGVSYEQYF	TGTGCCAGCAGCCCTGGCGTATCCTACGAGCAGTACTTC
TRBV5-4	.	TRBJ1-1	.	CASSLGEGTVEAFF	TGTGCCAGCAGCTTGGGGGAGGGGACCGTTGAAGCTTTCTTT